This record looks at one TCR beta chain sequence and its context. This sample is part of a study of technical replicates of blood from a handful of donors. The CDR3 contains 17 residues. Germline CDR1 is KGHSH and CDR2 is LQKENI. V gave up 1 base and J gave up 3 bases; unmatched junction bases: 11. TCRdb's copy holds only in-frame clones and misses some; the assay was immunoSEQ multiplex PCR. This table has around 92,000 clones, around 95% appearing once. The clonotype originates from a human donor in good health. The rearrangement uses TRBV18 and TRBJ2-7, with 8 bases lining up with TRBD2. The sample taken for sequencing was T cells isolated from PBMCs. The CDR3 region has the DNA TGTGCCAGCTCACCACTCTCCGGCGGGGGGACCCTCTACGAGCAGTACTTC. Protein sequence: CASSPLSGGGTLYEQYF. The full variable domain, its missing parts supplied by reference TRBV18 and TRBJ2-7, is NAGVMQNPRHLVRRRGQEARLRCSPMKGHSHVYWYRQLPEEGLKFMVYLQKENIIDESGMPKERFSAEFPKEGPSILRIQQVVRGDSAAYFCASSPLSGGGTLYEQYFGPGTRLTVT.